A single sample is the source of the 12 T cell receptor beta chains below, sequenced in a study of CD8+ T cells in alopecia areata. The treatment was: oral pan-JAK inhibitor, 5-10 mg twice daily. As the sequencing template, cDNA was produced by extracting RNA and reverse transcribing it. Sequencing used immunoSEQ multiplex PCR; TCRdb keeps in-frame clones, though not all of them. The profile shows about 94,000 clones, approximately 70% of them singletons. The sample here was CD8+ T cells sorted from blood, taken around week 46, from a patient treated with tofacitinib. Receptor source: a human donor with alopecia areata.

The CDR3 bases are TGCAGCGTTCAGGGGAGGGGTCGGACAGGGGATACAGAATATGGCTACACCTTC. Translation: CSVQGRGRTGDTEYGYTF. V gene TRBV29-1 combines with J gene TRBJ1-2; 9 nucleotides agree with TRBD1. With 5 bases clipped from V and 5 bases from J, the junction kept 21 bases outside the gene matches. The CDR3 is 18 residues long. Per the germline V gene, CDR1 is SQVTM and CDR2 is ANQGSEA.

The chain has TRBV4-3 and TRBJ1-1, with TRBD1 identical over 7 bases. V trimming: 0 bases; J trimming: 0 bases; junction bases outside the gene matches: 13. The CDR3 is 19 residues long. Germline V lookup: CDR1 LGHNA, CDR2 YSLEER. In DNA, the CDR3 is TGCGCCAGCAGCCAAGAAAGATCGGGAAGGGGGCCTATGAACACTGAAGCTTTCTTT. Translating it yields CASSQERSGRGPMNTEAFF.

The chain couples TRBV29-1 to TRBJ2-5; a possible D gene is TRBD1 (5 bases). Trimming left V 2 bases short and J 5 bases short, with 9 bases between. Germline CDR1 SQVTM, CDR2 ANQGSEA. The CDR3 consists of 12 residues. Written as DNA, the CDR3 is TGCAGCGTTGAAAAGGGGTTGGAGACCCAGTACTTC. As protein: CSVEKGLETQYF. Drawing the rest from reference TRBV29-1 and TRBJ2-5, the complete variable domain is SAVISQKPSRDICQRGTSLTIQCQVDSQVTMMFWYRQQPGQSLTLIATANQGSEATYESGFVIDKFPISRPNLTFSTLTVSNMSPEDSSIYLCSVEKGLETQYFGPGTRLLVL.

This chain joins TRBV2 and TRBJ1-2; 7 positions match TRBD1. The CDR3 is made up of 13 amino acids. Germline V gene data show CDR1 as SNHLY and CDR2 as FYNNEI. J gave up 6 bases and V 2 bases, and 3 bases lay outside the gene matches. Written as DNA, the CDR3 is TGTGCCAGCAGTGAATTAACAGGGGATGGCTACACCTTC. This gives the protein CASSELTGDGYTF.

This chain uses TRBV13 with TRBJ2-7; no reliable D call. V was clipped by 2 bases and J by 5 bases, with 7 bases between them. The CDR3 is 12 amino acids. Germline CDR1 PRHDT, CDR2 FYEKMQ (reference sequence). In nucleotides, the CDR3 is TGTGCCAGCAGCTTATCCACAGACGAGCAGTACTTC. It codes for CASSLSTDEQYF.

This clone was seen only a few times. CDR3 residues: CASSQAYEQYF. The CDR3 DNA reads TGTGCCAGCAGCCAAGCCTACGAGCAGTACTTC. The V and J genes are TRBV14 and TRBJ2-7; no definite D call. Deletions cut 1 base from V and 2 bases from J, with 0 bases between. Germline V gives CDR1 SGHDN, CDR2 FVKESK. The CDR3 runs to 11 residues.

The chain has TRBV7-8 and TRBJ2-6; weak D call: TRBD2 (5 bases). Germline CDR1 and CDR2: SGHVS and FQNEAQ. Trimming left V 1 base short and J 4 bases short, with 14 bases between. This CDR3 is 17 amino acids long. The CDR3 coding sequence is TGTGCCAGCAGCTTAGTGCGCCCGGAGGCCGGGGCCAACGTCCTGACTTTC. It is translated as CASSLVRPEAGANVLTF.

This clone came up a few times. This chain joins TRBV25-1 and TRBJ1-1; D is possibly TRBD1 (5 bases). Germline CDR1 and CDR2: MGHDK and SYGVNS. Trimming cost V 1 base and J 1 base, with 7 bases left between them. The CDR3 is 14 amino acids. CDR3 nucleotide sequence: TGTGCCAGCAGTGAATGGGGCGGGAACACTGAAGCTTTCTTT. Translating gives CASSEWGGNTEAFF.

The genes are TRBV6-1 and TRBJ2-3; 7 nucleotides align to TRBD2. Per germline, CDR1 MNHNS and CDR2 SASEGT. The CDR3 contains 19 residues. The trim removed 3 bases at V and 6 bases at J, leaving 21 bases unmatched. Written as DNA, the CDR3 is TGTGCCAGCAGTGAGCGAGGGAGCAGAGGACTAGATTTTGCGGATACGCAGTATTTT. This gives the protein CASSERGSRGLDFADTQYF.

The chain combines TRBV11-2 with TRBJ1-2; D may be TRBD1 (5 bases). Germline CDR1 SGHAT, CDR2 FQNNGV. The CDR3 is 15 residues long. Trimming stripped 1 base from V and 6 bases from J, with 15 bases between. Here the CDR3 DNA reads TGTGCCAGCAGCTTAGGTGGCAGGGAACAGGATGGCTACACCTTC. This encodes CASSLGGREQDGYTF.

CDR3 sequence reads: CASSLGGQTNTEAFF. Written as DNA, the CDR3 is TGTGCCAGCAGCTTAGGGGGACAGACGAACACTGAAGCTTTCTTT. This rearrangement joins TRBV13 to TRBJ1-1; 7 nucleotides align to TRBD1. Per germline, CDR1 PRHDT and CDR2 FYEKMQ (reference sequence). Trimming took 0 bases from V and 1 from J; bases not matched to a gene: 2. The CDR3 runs 15 residues.

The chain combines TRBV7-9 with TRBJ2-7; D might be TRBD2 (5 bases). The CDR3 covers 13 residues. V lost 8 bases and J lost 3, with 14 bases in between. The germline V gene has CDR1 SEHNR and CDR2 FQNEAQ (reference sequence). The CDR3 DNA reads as TGTGCCAGCGTACATCCCGCGGGCTACGAGCAGTACTTC. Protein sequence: CASVHPAGYEQYF.